Detailed here is one T cell receptor (beta chain). Antigen specificity is unknown. The entry originates in a study of cytomegalovirus exposure and HLA in healthy donors. Looked up from germline, CDR1 is SGHTA and CDR2 is FQGNSA. CDR3 length: 12 residues. The V gene lost 6 bases and the J gene lost 4 bases, with 10 bases spanning the gap. 60 Vbeta and 13 Jbeta primers were used in PCR. Assay: immunoSEQ multiplex PCR; the TCRdb copy retains only in-frame clones and omits some. This table has approximately 140,000 clones, roughly 72% appearing once. Study findings and constraints: The authors later found TCR association rates varying by HLA locus, with DRB1 most and HLA-C fewest. Sequence variants that were highly shared formed a cluster that was likely a sequencing artifact.

The receptor's source is a woman aged 50 to 65 in good health and CMV-seronegative. The J gene is TRBJ2-7, the V gene TRBV7-2, with D possibly matching TRBD1 (5 bases). Sequenced: PBMCs. The CDR3 here is CASRPDSYEQYF. The CDR3 DNA reads TGTGCCAGCAGGCCAGACAGTTACGAGCAGTACTTC.